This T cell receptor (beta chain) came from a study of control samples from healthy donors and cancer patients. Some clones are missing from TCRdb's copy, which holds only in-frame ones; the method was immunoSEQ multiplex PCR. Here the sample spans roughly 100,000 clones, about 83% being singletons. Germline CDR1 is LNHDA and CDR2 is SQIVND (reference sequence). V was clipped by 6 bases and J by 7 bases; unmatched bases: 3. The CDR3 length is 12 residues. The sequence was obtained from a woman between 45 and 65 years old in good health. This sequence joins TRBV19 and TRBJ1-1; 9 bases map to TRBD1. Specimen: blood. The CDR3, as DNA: TGTGCCAGTAGGACAGGGGGAAGTGAAGCTTTCTTT. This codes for CASRTGGSEAFF.